This T cell receptor beta chain stems from a study of cytomegalovirus exposure and HLA in healthy donors. Study-level results: The study dropped some indistinguishable V segments, TRBV6-2 and TRBV6-3 among them. Later analysis suggested links between common viral pathogens and several top significant clusters.

The CDR3 is made up of 15 amino acids. CDR1 SGDLS and CDR2 YYNGEE come from the germline V gene. V was clipped by 3 bases and J by 12 bases; unmatched bases: 16. PCR used 60 Vbeta primers and 13 Jbeta primers. The protocol was immunoSEQ multiplex PCR, while the TCRdb copy is restricted to in-frame clones and leaves out a portion. The listing contains fewer than 150,000 clones. Concerning this clone: The target antigen is unknown.

The V call is TRBV9, the J call TRBJ2-7; 9 bases line up with TRBD1. Sequencing was carried out using PBMCs. This TCR came from a man in his forties or fifties in good health and CMV-seronegative. The CDR3 is CASSELAGTGTLLYF. The CDR3 DNA is TGTGCCAGCAGCGAGCTCGCCGGGACAGGGACCCTTTTGTACTTC. Complete variable domain (other parts from reference TRBV9 and TRBJ2-7): DSGVTQTPKHLITATGQRVTLRCSPRSGDLSVYWYQQSLDQGLQFLIQYYNGEERAKGNILERFSAQQFPDLHSELNLSSLELGDSALYFCASSELAGTGTLLYFGPGTRLTVT.